The 22 T cell receptor beta chains below all came from one sample that was sequenced in a study of blood T cell repertoires in COVID-19. The method was immunoSEQ multiplex PCR; TCRdb's version includes in-frame clones alone and lacks a portion of them. The sample yields about 320,000 clones, approximately 85% seen once. The sample consisted of peripheral blood. Source of these receptors: a human donor in a cohort sampled during active COVID-19.

This clone appeared once. The V gene is TRBV19, the J gene TRBJ1-5, with a possible D match to TRBD1 (6 bases). The CDR3 has 17 residues. The V end lost 6 bases, the J end lost 0 bases, and 18 bases lay between the germline ends. From germline, CDR1 is LNHDA and CDR2 SQIVND (reference sequence). The CDR3 coding sequence is TGTGCCAGTAGCCTGGACAGCAGAAGCTATAGCAATCAGCCCCAGCATTTT. Translation gives CASSLDSRSYSNQPQHF. Using reference TRBV19 and TRBJ1-5 for the parts outside the CDR3, the full variable domain is DGGITQSPKYLFRKEGQNVTLSCEQNLNHDAMYWYRQDPGQGLRLIYYSQIVNDFQKGDIAEGYSVSREKKESFPLTVTSAQKNPTAFYLCASSLDSRSYSNQPQHFGDGTRLSIL.

The V gene is TRBV27, the J gene TRBJ1-1; no firm D call. V dropped 3 bases and J dropped 1 base, with 6 bases sitting between them. The CDR3 is made up of 13 amino acids. The germline V gene has CDR1 MNHEY and CDR2 SMNVEV (reference sequence). The CDR3 loop reads CASSFRENTEAFF. The CDR3 DNA follows: TGTGCCAGCAGTTTCCGAGAGAACACTGAAGCTTTCTTT.

This clone was seen more than once but under ten times. The chain uses TRBV7-9 and TRBJ1-6; TRBD1 aligns across 8 bases. With 5 bases clipped from V and 4 bases from J, the junction kept 4 bases outside the gene matches. Germline CDR1 and CDR2: SEHNR and FQNEAQ (reference sequence). The CDR3 has 15 amino acids. CDR3 sequence: CASSARQGYNSPLHF. In DNA, the CDR3 is TGTGCCAGCAGCGCAAGACAGGGGTATAATTCACCCCTCCACTTT. The whole variable domain, filled in from reference TRBV7-9 and TRBJ1-6, reads DTGVSQNPRHKITKRGQNVTFRCDPISEHNRLYWYRQTLGQGPEFLTYFQNEAQLEKSRLLSDRFSAERPKGSFSTLEIQRTEQGDSAMYLCASSARQGYNSPLHFGNGTRLTVT.

V and J are TRBV7-3 and TRBJ2-7; 10 bases are a match to TRBD2. Germline V lookup: CDR1 SGHTA, CDR2 FQGTGA. The V gene end was trimmed by 5 bases and the J gene end by 4 bases; junction bases not matched to a gene: 8. This CDR3 has 15 amino acids. DNA of the CDR3: TGTGCCAGCAGCCTGCGAGCGGGGGGGCAGTACGAGCAGTACTTC. Translation gives CASSLRAGGQYEQYF.

The chain couples TRBV29-1 to TRBJ1-2; 7 bases map to TRBD1. Germline V gene data show CDR1 as SQVTM and CDR2 as ANQGSEA. The length of the CDR3 is 12 residues. Germline trimming cut 5 bases from V and 2 bases from J; bases unmatched to any gene: 2. The chain's CDR3 is CSVKDRNYGYTF. The CDR3 bases are TGCAGCGTTAAGGACAGGAACTATGGCTACACCTTC.

V and J are TRBV4-1 and TRBJ1-5, with 7 bases identical to TRBD1. Germline V CDR1 and CDR2: MGHRA, YSYEKL. CDR3 length equals 14 residues. J gave up 2 bases and V 5 bases, and 3 bases lay outside the gene matches. The CDR3 protein is CASSYTGGNQPQHF. In DNA, the CDR3 is TGCGCCAGCAGCTATACAGGGGGCAATCAGCCCCAGCATTTT.

J is TRBJ2-3 and V is TRBV6-5; D possibly corresponds to TRBD2 (6 bases). The V gene's germline CDR1 is MNHEY and CDR2 SVGAGI. The ends were cut back, 6 bases at V and 6 bases at J, with 13 bases in the middle. CDR3 length: 13 residues. The CDR3 coding sequence is TGTGCCAGCAGAAAGTCCCGGGGGGATACGCAGTATTTT. Translating gives CASRKSRGDTQYF.

The chain carries TRBV7-3 and TRBJ2-1, with 8 positions matching TRBD2. Germline loops: CDR1 SGHTA, CDR2 FQGTGA. The CDR3 covers 16 residues. V lost 2 bases to trimming and J lost 11 bases; unmatched junction nucleotides: 14. CDR3 in amino acids: CASSLGLAGINEKQFF. The CDR3 bases are TGTGCCAGCAGCTTAGGGCTAGCGGGTATCAATGAAAAGCAGTTCTTC.

This clone was seen more than once but under ten times. This sequence joins TRBV3-1 (or the pseudogene TRBV3-2) and TRBJ1-2; D might be TRBD1 (6 bases). With 1 base removed from V and 8 bases from J, the gap between germline ends came to 8 bases. CDR1 LGHDT and CDR2 YNNKEL come from the germline V gene (reference sequence). The CDR3 consists of 12 residues. This CDR3 is CASSQVGTGYTF. In DNA, the CDR3 is TGTGCCAGCAGCCAAGTTGGGACAGGCTACACCTTC.

V gene TRBV30 combines with J gene TRBJ1-5, with D maybe TRBD1 (6 bases). Trimming pared 7 bases from V and 5 bases from J, leaving 18 bases between. The CDR3 totals 14 residues. Germline assignment: CDR1 GTSNPN and CDR2 SVGIG (reference sequence). CDR3 residues: CASQGGGADQPQHF. The CDR3 nucleotides read TGTGCCTCACAAGGGGGGGGCGCGGATCAGCCCCAGCATTTT.

The sample holds one count of this clone. The rearrangement links TRBV5-1 to TRBJ1-3; 10 bases are shared with TRBD1. This CDR3 spans 16 amino acids. Germline assignment: CDR1 SGHRS and CDR2 YFSETQ. V lost 4 bases and J lost 0; bases outside the gene matches: 4. Here the CDR3 reads CASSRTGGNSGNTIYF. CDR3 nucleotide sequence: TGCGCCAGCAGCCGGACAGGGGGTAACTCTGGAAACACCATATATTTT.

CDR3 nucleotides: TGTGCCAGCAGGGTACGTTATGTCGAACCAGGCTCACCCCTCCACTTT. Protein sequence: CASRVRYVEPGSPLHF. This rearrangement joins TRBV28 to TRBJ1-6; D is uncertain. V was cut by 6 bases and J by 10 bases, with 22 bases left in between. This CDR3 has 16 residues. Germline loops: CDR1 MDHEN, CDR2 SYDVKM.

J is TRBJ2-3 and V is TRBV25-1, with 7 nucleotides matching TRBD1. The V gene end was trimmed by 5 bases and the J gene end by 0 bases; junction bases not matched to a gene: 8. The length of the CDR3 is 16 residues. Germline lookup yields CDR1 MGHDK and CDR2 SYGVNS. DNA of the CDR3: TGTGCCAGCAGTTCGGGACAGTCGCCGAGCACAGATACGCAGTATTTT. This codes for CASSSGQSPSTDTQYF.

The V call is TRBV2, the J call TRBJ1-1; D might be TRBD1 (5 bases). With 1 base removed from V and 0 bases from J, the gap between germline ends came to 12 bases. Per the germline V gene, CDR1 is SNHLY and CDR2 is FYNNEI. The CDR3 is made up of 16 amino acids. The CDR3 region has the DNA TGTGCCAGCAGTGAAGAGGGGCGGAAATTGAACACTGAAGCTTTCTTT. Amino acids: CASSEEGRKLNTEAFF.

In the case of this clone: The same CDR3 also results from other DNA sequences found in this sample. V and J are TRBV6-6 and TRBJ1-2; 7 bases line up with TRBD1. Germline V gene lookup returns CDR1 MNHNY and CDR2 SVGAGI (reference sequence). The V segment lost 6 bases and the J segment 2 bases; nucleotides outside the gene matches: 3. There are 13 residues in the CDR3. Here the CDR3 DNA reads TGTGCCAGCAGCCAGGGACAGAACTATGGCTACACCTTC. This gives the protein CASSQGQNYGYTF.

V gene TRBV19 combines with J gene TRBJ1-5, with 9 bases lining up with TRBD1. Germline V gives CDR1 LNHDA, CDR2 SQIVND (reference sequence). The CDR3 is made up of 12 amino acids. V was pared by 7 bases and J by 15 bases, with 10 bases of the junction left unmatched. The chain's CDR3 is CASNDETGGWHF. Written as DNA, the CDR3 is TGTGCCAGTAATGACGAGACAGGGGGATGGCATTTT.

The V and J genes are TRBV3-1 (or the pseudogene TRBV3-2) and TRBJ1-2; the D gene is possibly TRBD1 (5 bases). The CDR3 sequence is 14 residues long. V was trimmed by 1 base and J by 3 bases, leaving 9 bases between them. In germline, CDR1 is LGHDT, CDR2 YNNKEL (reference sequence). The CDR3: CASSQGGSYYGYTF. DNA of the CDR3: TGTGCCAGCAGCCAAGGGGGCTCCTACTATGGCTACACCTTC.

The rearrangement uses TRBV15 and TRBJ2-2, with TRBD1 as a possible D gene (6 bases). Germline V lookup: CDR1 LNHNV, CDR2 YYDKDF (reference sequence). The CDR3 spans 16 residues. With 4 bases removed from V and 0 bases from J, the gap between germline ends came to 12 bases. The CDR3 reads CATSNGQPSNTGELFF. Here the CDR3 DNA reads TGTGCCACCAGCAATGGACAGCCTTCGAACACCGGGGAGCTGTTTTTT.

The chain combines TRBV18 with TRBJ2-7, with D maybe TRBD1 (6 bases). Per germline, CDR1 KGHSH and CDR2 LQKENI. CDR3 length: 13 residues. Deletions cut 5 bases from V and 6 bases from J, with 14 bases between. The CDR3 here is CASSATTGLEQYF. The CDR3 DNA follows: TGTGCCAGCTCAGCGACTACAGGGCTCGAGCAGTACTTC.

The CDR3 loop reads CASRVQGLNSPLHF. In nucleotides, the CDR3 is TGTGCCAGCAGAGTACAGGGTTTGAATTCACCCCTCCACTTT. The chain links TRBV6-5 to TRBJ1-6; possibly TRBD1 for D (6 bases). Germline-derived CDR1 and CDR2 are MNHEY and SVGAGI. V lost 6 bases and J 7 bases, leaving 13 bases between the germline ends. This CDR3 contains 14 residues.

The chain has TRBV6-1 and TRBJ1-2, with D unresolved. The V gene lost 0 bases and the J gene lost 5 bases, with 10 bases spanning the gap. This CDR3 region has 14 residues. CDR1 and CDR2 from the germline V gene are MNHNS and SASEGT. Here the CDR3 reads CASSEASDWYGYTF. The CDR3 nucleotides are TGTGCCAGCAGTGAAGCAAGTGACTGGTATGGCTACACCTTC.

The rearrangement uses TRBV20-1 and TRBJ1-2; weak D call: TRBD1 (6 bases). CDR3 length: 14 amino acids. Trimming left V 3 bases short and J 6 bases short, with 17 bases between. Germline assignment: CDR1 DFQATT and CDR2 SNEGSKA (reference sequence). Here the CDR3 reads CSASQAHRVDGYTF. The CDR3 DNA follows: TGCAGTGCTAGTCAAGCCCACAGGGTAGATGGCTACACCTTC.